This TCR beta chain was identified during a study of blood T cell repertoires in COVID-19. Germline assignment: CDR1 SGHTS and CDR2 YDEGEE. The trim removed 0 bases at V and 6 bases at J, leaving 10 bases unmatched. The CDR3 extends over 17 amino acids. Measured with immunoSEQ multiplex PCR; TCRdb has only the in-frame clones, and not every one. The repertoire includes under 300,000 clones, about nine tenths of them detected once, and about 6% sits in the top ten. The TCR comes from a young woman with acute COVID-19. The chain employs TRBV5-8 and TRBJ2-2; TRBD2 aligns across 8 bases. Sequenced input: PBMCs or T cells enriched from blood (not recorded which). CDR3 amino acids: CASSLARLSGGSGELFF. CDR3 sequence (DNA): TGTGCCAGCAGCTTGGCCAGGTTGAGCGGGGGATCCGGGGAGCTGTTTTTT.